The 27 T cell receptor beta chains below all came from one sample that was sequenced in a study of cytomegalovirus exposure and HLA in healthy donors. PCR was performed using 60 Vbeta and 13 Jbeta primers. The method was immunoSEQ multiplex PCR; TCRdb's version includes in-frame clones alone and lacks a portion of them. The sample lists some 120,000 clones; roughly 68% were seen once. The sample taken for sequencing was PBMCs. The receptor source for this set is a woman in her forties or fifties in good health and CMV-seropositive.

In DNA, the CDR3 is TGTGCCAGCAGTGAATCCAGACAGGGGCATCAGCCCCAGCATTTT. Amino acids: CASSESRQGHQPQHF. The genes are TRBV2 and TRBJ1-5; 8 bases fit TRBD1. Per the germline V gene, CDR1 is SNHLY and CDR2 is FYNNEI. The CDR3 length is 15 residues. The J segment lost 5 bases and the V segment lost 2 bases, leaving 5 bases of the junction unmatched.

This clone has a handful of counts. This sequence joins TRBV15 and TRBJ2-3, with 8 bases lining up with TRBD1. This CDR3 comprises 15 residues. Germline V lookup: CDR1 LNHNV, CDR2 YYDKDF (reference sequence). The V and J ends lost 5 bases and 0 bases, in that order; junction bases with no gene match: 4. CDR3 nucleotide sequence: TGTGCCACCAGCCTAGGACAGGGTAGCACAGATACGCAGTATTTT. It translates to CATSLGQGSTDTQYF.

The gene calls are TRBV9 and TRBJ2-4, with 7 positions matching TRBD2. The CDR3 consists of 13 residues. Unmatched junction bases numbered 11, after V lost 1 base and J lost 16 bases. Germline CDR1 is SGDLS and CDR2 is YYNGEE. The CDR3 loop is CASSVQERGDPYF. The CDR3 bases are TGTGCCAGCAGCGTACAGGAGCGGGGAGATCCCTACTTC. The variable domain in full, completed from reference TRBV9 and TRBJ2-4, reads DSGVTQTPKHLITATGQRVTLRCSPRSGDLSVYWYQQSLDQGLQFLIQYYNGEERAKGNILERFSAQQFPDLHSELNLSSLELGDSALYFCASSVQERGDPYFGAGTRLSVL.

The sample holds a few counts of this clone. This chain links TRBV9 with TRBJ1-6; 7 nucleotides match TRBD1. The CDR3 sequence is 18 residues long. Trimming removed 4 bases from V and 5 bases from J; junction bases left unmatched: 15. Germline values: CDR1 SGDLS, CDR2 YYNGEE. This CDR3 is CASSPQLQGSHNNSPLHF. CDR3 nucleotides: TGTGCCAGCAGCCCGCAATTACAGGGGTCCCATAATAATTCACCCCTCCACTTT.

CDR3 sequence reads: CASSRTSGGEYNEQFF. CDR3 in DNA: TGTGCCAGCAGCCGGACTAGCGGGGGGGAATACAATGAGCAGTTCTTC. V gene TRBV7-2 combines with J gene TRBJ2-1, with 15 bases identical to TRBD2. The CDR3 totals 16 residues. CDR1 and CDR2 (germline): SGHTA, FQGNSA. V was pared by 5 bases and J by 4 bases, with 3 bases of the junction left unmatched.

CDR3 DNA sequence: TGTGCCAGCTCACCCCCTAGCGGGGGATTCTACGAGCAGTACTTC. Protein: CASSPPSGGFYEQYF. The chain links TRBV18 to TRBJ2-5; 10 nucleotides match TRBD2. The J call is in doubt because the DNA end fits TRBJ2-7 better. This CDR3 has 15 amino acids. CDR1 KGHSH and CDR2 LQKENI come from the germline V gene.

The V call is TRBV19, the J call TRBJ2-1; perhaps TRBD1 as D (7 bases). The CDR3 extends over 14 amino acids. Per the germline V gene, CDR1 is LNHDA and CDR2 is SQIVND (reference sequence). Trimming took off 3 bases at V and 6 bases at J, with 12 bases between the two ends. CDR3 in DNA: TGTGCCAGTAGTATCCGCGGGACAGTCAATGAGCAGTTCTTC. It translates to CASSIRGTVNEQFF.

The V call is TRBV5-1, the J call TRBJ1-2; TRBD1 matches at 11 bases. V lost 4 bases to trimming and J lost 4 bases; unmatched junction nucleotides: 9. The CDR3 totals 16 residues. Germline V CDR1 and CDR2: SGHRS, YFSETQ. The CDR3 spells CASSLSGQGVSYGYTF. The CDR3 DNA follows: TGCGCCAGCAGCCTCTCGGGACAGGGGGTTAGCTATGGCTACACCTTC.

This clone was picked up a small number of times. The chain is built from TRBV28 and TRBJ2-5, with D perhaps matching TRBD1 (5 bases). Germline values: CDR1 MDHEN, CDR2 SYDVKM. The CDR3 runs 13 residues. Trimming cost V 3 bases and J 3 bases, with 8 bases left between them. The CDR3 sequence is CASSFATEETQYF. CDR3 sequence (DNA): TGTGCCAGCAGTTTTGCGACAGAAGAGACCCAGTACTTC.

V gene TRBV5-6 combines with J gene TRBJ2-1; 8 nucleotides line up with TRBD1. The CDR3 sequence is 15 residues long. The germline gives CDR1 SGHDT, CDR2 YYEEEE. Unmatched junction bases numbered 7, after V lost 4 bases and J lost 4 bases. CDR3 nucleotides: TGTGCCAGCAGCCTGGACAGGGCAATATACAATGAGCAGTTCTTC. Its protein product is CASSLDRAIYNEQFF.

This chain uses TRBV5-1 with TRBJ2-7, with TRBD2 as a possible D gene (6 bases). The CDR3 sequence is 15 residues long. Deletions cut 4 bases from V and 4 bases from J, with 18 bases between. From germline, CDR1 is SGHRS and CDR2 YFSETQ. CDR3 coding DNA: TGCGCCAGCAGCCCGGAGGGGTTCGCCCAATACGAGCAGTACTTC. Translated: CASSPEGFAQYEQYF.

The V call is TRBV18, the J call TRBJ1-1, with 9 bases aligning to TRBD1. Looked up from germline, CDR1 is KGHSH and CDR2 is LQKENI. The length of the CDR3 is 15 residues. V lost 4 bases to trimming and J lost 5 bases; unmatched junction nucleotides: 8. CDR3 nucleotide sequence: TGTGCCAGCTCACGAGGACAGGGGTGGGGGACTGAAGCTTTCTTT. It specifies CASSRGQGWGTEAFF.

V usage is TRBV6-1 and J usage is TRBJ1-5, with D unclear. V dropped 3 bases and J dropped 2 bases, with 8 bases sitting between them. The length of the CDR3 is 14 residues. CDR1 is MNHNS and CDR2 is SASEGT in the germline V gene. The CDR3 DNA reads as TGTGCCAGCAGTGATAGCCGGGGCAATCAGCCCCAGCATTTT. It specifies CASSDSRGNQPQHF.

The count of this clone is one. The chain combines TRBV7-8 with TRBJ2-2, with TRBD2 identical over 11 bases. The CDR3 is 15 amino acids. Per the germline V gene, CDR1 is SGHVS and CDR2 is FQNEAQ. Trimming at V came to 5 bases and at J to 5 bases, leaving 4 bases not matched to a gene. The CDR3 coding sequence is TGTGCCAGCAGCGTGGGACTAGCGGATACCGGGGAGCTGTTTTTT. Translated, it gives CASSVGLADTGELFF.

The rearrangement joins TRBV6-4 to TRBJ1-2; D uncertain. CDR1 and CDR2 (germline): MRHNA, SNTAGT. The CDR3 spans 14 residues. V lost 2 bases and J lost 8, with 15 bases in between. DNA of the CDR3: TGTGCCAGCAGTGACGGGCATACCACGGGGGGCTACACCTTC. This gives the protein CASSDGHTTGGYTF.

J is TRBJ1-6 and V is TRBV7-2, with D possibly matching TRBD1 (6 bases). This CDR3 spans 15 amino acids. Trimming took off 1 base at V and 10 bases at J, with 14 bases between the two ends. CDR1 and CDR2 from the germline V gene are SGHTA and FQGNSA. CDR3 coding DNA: TGTGCCAGCAGCTTAGATCAGGGGCCAGGCTCACCCCTCCACTTT. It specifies CASSLDQGPGSPLHF.

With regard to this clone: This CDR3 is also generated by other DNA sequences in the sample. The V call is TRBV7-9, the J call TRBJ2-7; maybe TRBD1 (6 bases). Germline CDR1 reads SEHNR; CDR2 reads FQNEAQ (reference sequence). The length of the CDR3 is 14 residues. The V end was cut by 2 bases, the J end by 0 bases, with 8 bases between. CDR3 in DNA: TGTGCCAGCAGCTTACAGGGGAGCTCCTACGAGCAGTACTTC. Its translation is CASSLQGSSYEQYF.

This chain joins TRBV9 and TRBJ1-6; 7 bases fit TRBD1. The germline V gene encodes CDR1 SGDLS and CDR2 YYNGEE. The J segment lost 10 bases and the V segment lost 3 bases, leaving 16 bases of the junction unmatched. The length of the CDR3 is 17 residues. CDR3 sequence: CASSAHSGTALTSPLHF. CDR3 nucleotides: TGTGCCAGCAGCGCCCATTCAGGGACAGCCTTAACATCACCCCTCCACTTT.

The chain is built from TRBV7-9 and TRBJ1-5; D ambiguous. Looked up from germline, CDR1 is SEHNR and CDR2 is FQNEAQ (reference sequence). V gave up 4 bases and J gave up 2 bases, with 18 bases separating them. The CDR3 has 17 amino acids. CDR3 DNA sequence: TGTGCCAGCAGCTCCCCACGAGCGGGGATGGGCAATCAGCCCCAGCATTTT. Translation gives CASSSPRAGMGNQPQHF.

DNA for the CDR3: TGCGCCAGCAGCTATGACAGCGCCAATCAGCCCCAGCATTTT. Its protein is CASSYDSANQPQHF. This chain links TRBV5-1 with TRBJ1-5; maybe TRBD1 (5 bases). V was cut by 3 bases and J by 3 bases, with 10 bases left in between. Germline assignment: CDR1 SGHRS and CDR2 YFSETQ. This CDR3 region has 14 residues.

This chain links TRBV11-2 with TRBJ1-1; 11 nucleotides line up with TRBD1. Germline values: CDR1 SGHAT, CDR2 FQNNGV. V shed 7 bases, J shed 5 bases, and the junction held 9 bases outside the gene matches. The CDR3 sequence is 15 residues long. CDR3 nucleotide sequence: TGTGCCAGCACATGGACAGGGGGCTATAAAACTGAAGCTTTCTTT. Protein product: CASTWTGGYKTEAFF.

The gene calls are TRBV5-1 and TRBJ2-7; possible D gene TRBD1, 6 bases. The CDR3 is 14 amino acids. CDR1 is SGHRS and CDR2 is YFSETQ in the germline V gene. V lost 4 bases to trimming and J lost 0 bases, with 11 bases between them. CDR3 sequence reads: CASSVGQSSYEQYF. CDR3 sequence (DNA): TGCGCCAGCAGCGTAGGACAGAGCTCCTACGAGCAGTACTTC.

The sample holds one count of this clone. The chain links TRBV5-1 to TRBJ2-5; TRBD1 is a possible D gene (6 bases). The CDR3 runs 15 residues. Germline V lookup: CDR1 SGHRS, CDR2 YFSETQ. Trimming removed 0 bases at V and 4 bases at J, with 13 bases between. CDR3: CASSLDPQGRETQYF. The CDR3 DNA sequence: TGCGCCAGCAGCTTGGATCCTCAGGGGCGAGAGACCCAGTACTTC.

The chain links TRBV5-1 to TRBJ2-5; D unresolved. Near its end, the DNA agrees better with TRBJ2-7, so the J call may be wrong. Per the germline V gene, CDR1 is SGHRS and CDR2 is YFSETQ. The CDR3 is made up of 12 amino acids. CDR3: CASSLDLYEQYF. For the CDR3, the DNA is TGCGCCAGCAGCTTGGACTTATACGAGCAGTACTTC.

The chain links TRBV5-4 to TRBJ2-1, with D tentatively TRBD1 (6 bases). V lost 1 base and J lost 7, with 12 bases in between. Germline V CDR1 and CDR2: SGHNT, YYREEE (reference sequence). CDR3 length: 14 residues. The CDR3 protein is CASSLPGTLNEQFF. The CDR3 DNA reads TGTGCCAGCAGCTTGCCCGGGACACTAAATGAGCAGTTCTTC.

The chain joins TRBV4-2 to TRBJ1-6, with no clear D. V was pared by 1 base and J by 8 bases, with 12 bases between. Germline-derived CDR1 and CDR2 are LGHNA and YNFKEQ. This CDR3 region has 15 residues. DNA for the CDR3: TGTGCCAGCAGCCAAGTACAGATTGTGGATTCACCCCTCCACTTT. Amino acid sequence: CASSQVQIVDSPLHF.

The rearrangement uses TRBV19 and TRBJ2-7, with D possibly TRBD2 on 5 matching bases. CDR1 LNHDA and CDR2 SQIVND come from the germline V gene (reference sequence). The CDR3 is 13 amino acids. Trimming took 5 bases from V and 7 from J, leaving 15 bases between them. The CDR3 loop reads CASSAMGSREQYF. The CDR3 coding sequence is TGTGCCAGTAGTGCGATGGGGAGCCGGGAGCAGTACTTC.